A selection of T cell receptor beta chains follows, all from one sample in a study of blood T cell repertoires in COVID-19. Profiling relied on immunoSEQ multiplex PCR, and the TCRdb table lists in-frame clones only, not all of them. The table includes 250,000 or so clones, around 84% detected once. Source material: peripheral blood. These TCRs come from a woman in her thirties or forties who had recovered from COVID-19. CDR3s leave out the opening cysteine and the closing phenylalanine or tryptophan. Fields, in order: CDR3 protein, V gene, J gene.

CDR3: ASREGTESNQPQH
V: TRBV2
J: TRBJ1-5

CDR3: ASRKQWSMNTEAF
V: TRBV2
J: TRBJ1-1

CDR3: ASSLGFSGGAGNEQF
V: TRBV11-2
J: TRBJ2-1

CDR3: ATSRDRQLGNTIY
V: TRBV15
J: TRBJ1-3

CDR3: ASSLGREQY
V: TRBV12-3/TRBV12-4
J: TRBJ2-7

CDR3: ASSPGLAESYNEQF
V: TRBV4-1
J: TRBJ2-1

CDR3: SVGSGSLVGIQY
V: TRBV29-1
J: TRBJ2-4

CDR3: ASSHGGVNTEAF
V: TRBV4-2
J: TRBJ1-1

CDR3: ASSSGQAYGYT
V: TRBV7-2
J: TRBJ1-2

CDR3: ASRTGTGLSKTQY
V: TRBV28
J: TRBJ2-5

CDR3: ASSVGGQSSEKLF
V: TRBV7-9
J: TRBJ1-4

CDR3: ATTRSQGYYEQY
V: TRBV2
J: TRBJ2-7

CDR3: ASSPTGVGQPQH
V: TRBV5-1
J: TRBJ1-5

CDR3: ASSTGGYSYEQY
V: TRBV28
J: TRBJ2-7